Below are 15 T cell receptor beta chains sequenced from a single sample in a study of blood T cell repertoires in COVID-19. TCRdb's table, derived via immunoSEQ multiplex PCR, lists solely in-frame clones and lacks some. Of over 100,000 clones listed, 75% to 90% were seen once; the top ten hold around 4%. Specimen: peripheral blood. The source is a man aged 35 to 55 with acute or convalescent COVID-19.

This chain links TRBV19 with TRBJ1-3; a weak D match, TRBD1 (6 bases). This CDR3 has 15 residues. In germline, CDR1 is LNHDA, CDR2 SQIVND (reference sequence). The ends were cut back, 5 bases at V and 6 bases at J, with 17 bases in the middle. CDR3 nucleotide sequence: TGTGCCAGTAGTCCGGAGAGGGGGAGTCTAAACACCATATATTTT. Translating it yields CASSPERGSLNTIYF.

This chain joins TRBV19 and TRBJ1-2, with TRBD1 as a possible D gene (5 bases). The germline V gene has CDR1 LNHDA and CDR2 SQIVND (reference sequence). Trimming cost V 3 bases and J 4 bases, with 12 bases left between them. The length of the CDR3 is 14 residues. The CDR3: CASSIEQGLYGYTF. CDR3 DNA: TGTGCCAGTAGTATCGAGCAGGGCCTCTATGGCTACACCTTC.

The chain links TRBV30 to TRBJ1-4, with 7 bases aligning to TRBD1. The CDR3 has 11 amino acids. V shed 5 bases and J 10 bases; nucleotides not matched to a gene: 4. Germline V gene lookup returns CDR1 GTSNPN and CDR2 SVGIG (reference sequence). The CDR3 coding sequence is TGTGCCTGGGACAGGGATGGAAAACTGTTTTTT. This encodes CAWDRDGKLFF.

V gene TRBV27 combines with J gene TRBJ2-1; D uncertain. Deletions cut 5 bases from V and 0 bases from J, with 8 bases between. The CDR3 covers 14 residues. Per germline, CDR1 MNHEY and CDR2 SMNVEV (reference sequence). Here the CDR3 DNA reads TGTGCCAGCAGTCCCTTGAGCTCCTACAATGAGCAGTTCTTC. It translates to CASSPLSSYNEQFF.

This clone came up a few times. This CDR3 is also generated by other DNA sequences in the sample. The rearrangement uses TRBV11-3 and TRBJ2-3; D remains ambiguous. In germline, CDR1 is SGHNT, CDR2 YENEEA. The CDR3 has 13 residues. The V gene lost 3 bases and the J gene lost 0 bases, with 4 bases spanning the gap. CDR3 DNA sequence: TGTGCCAGCAGCTTCTCGAGCACAGATACGCAGTATTTT. As protein: CASSFSSTDTQYF. Looking up the rest from reference TRBV11-3 and TRBJ2-3 gives the full variable domain: EAGVVQSPRYKIIEKKQPVAFWCNPISGHNTLYWYLQNLGQGPELLIRYENEEAVDDSQLPKDRFSAERLKGVDSTLKIQPAELGDSAVYLCASSFSSTDTQYFGPGTRLTVL.

V gene TRBV14 combines with J gene TRBJ2-5; possible D gene TRBD2, 5 bases. Trimming shortened V by 0 bases and J by 2 bases, and 10 bases separated the two germline ends. The CDR3 sequence is 15 residues long. Per the germline V gene, CDR1 is SGHDN and CDR2 is FVKESK. Here the CDR3 DNA reads TGTGCCAGCAGCCAAGAGCAAGACTATCAAGAGACCCAGTACTTC. Protein sequence: CASSQEQDYQETQYF.

The chain uses TRBV3-1 (or the pseudogene TRBV3-2) and TRBJ1-1, with D possibly TRBD1 on 6 matching bases. The CDR3 is made up of 19 amino acids. V was cut by 2 bases and J by 4 bases, with 26 bases left in between. The germline V gene has CDR1 LGHDT and CDR2 YNNKEL (reference sequence). This chain's CDR3 is CASSQPISTGSFVSTEAFF. CDR3 bases: TGTGCCAGCAGCCAACCAATATCCACAGGGAGTTTCGTCAGCACTGAAGCTTTCTTT.

This clone was recorded once. The CDR3 nucleotides read TGTGCCAGCAGCCAAGACAGGGGGGACACCATATATTTT. Its translation: CASSQDRGDTIYF. The chain employs TRBV3-1 (or the pseudogene TRBV3-2) and TRBJ1-3, with TRBD1 matching over 7 bases. The CDR3 is 13 residues long. The trim removed 0 bases at V and 8 bases at J, leaving 1 base unmatched. Per germline, CDR1 LGHDT and CDR2 YNNKEL (reference sequence).

The V call is TRBV15, the J call TRBJ2-5; 7 nucleotides match TRBD2. Germline CDR1 is LNHNV and CDR2 is YYDKDF (reference sequence). The junction had 4 bases not matched to a gene; V was cut back by 0 bases and J by 3 bases. The CDR3 runs 15 residues. As DNA, the CDR3 is TGTGCCACCAGCAGAGATCTTGCGGGGGAAGAGACCCAGTACTTC. This encodes CATSRDLAGEETQYF.

V and J are TRBV19 and TRBJ1-2; TRBD1 might be the D (5 bases). In germline, CDR1 is LNHDA, CDR2 SQIVND (reference sequence). Trimming shortened V by 5 bases and J by 8 bases, and 15 bases separated the two germline ends. CDR3 length: 13 residues. Written as DNA, the CDR3 is TGTGCCAGTAGTCTCTCTGGGGGGGGAGGCTACACCTTC. Translation: CASSLSGGGGYTF.

The V gene is TRBV30, the J gene TRBJ2-7; the D gene is possibly TRBD1 (6 bases). V lost 4 bases and J 2 bases, leaving 9 bases between the germline ends. Germline V gives CDR1 GTSNPN, CDR2 SVGIG (reference sequence). The CDR3 covers 12 residues. The CDR3, as DNA: TGTGCCTGGAAACAGGGACCCTACGAGCAGTACTTC. The encoded protein is CAWKQGPYEQYF.

The chain joins TRBV6-6 to TRBJ1-2, with 7 bases identical to TRBD1. The germline V gene has CDR1 MNHNY and CDR2 SVGAGI (reference sequence). This CDR3 spans 14 amino acids. V dropped 7 bases and J dropped 6; count of bases not matched to a gene: 11. CDR3 region: CASNLEGQANGYTF. The CDR3 DNA follows: TGTGCCAGCAACCTAGAAGGACAGGCCAATGGCTACACCTTC.

The chain uses TRBV5-4 and TRBJ1-1, with 8 bases identical to TRBD1. V shed 0 bases and J 2 bases; nucleotides not matched to a gene: 3. This CDR3 is built from 15 residues. The germline gives CDR1 SGHNT, CDR2 YYREEE (reference sequence). The CDR3 region is CASSLDGQGNTEAFF. DNA of the CDR3: TGTGCCAGCAGCTTGGATGGACAGGGAAACACTGAAGCTTTCTTT.

This clone showed up just once. The rearrangement uses TRBV11-3 and TRBJ2-1; TRBD2 aligns across 7 bases. The germline V gene encodes CDR1 SGHNT and CDR2 YENEEA. The length of the CDR3 is 16 residues. The trim removed 0 bases at V and 9 bases at J, leaving 11 bases unmatched. As DNA, the CDR3 is TGTGCCAGCAGCTTAGATGGGGGGAGGGAGGATGCTGAGCAGTTCTTC. It is translated as CASSLDGGREDAEQFF.

The CDR3 DNA follows: TGTGCCAGCAGTTTAAGTCGGCCCGGGACAGGGTCTTCACCCCTCCACTTT. Protein product: CASSLSRPGTGSSPLHF. V gene TRBV28 combines with J gene TRBJ1-6; 9 nucleotides agree with TRBD1. Germline V gene sequence: CDR1 MDHEN, CDR2 SYDVKM. Germline trimming cut 2 bases from V and 9 bases from J; bases unmatched to any gene: 11. This CDR3 has 17 amino acids.